The 24 T cell receptor beta chains below come from one sample, sequenced in a study of T cells after yellow fever vaccination. TCRdb analysed the 5' RACE reads with MiXCR anew, one entry per CDR3 protein. The table has 250,000 to 300,000 distinct CDR3 sequences, around 8.6% seen once. The sequencing here drew on CD4+ T cells sorted from PBMCs, taken 5 days after the yellow fever booster vaccination. The receptors derive from a man between 18 and 29 years old who received the YFV17D yellow fever vaccine.

This clonotype came up a few times. The chain recombines TRBV6-6 with TRBJ1-5; the D gene is possibly TRBD1 (6 bases). The ends were cut back, 6 bases at V and 5 bases at J, with 17 bases in the middle. The CDR3 contains 15 residues. Germline-derived CDR1 and CDR2 are MNHNY and SVGAGI (reference sequence). This CDR3 is CASSPQGRGHQPQHF. CDR3 nucleotides: TGTGCCAGCAGCCCCCAGGGCCGGGGGCATCAGCCCCAGCATTTT.

This clonotype was found many times. As DNA, the CDR3 is TGTGCCAGCAGTCGGGGGATATCCTACGAGCAGTACTTC. This encodes CASSRGISYEQYF. The chain has TRBV12-3 or TRBV12-4 and TRBJ2-7, with D possibly being TRBD2 (6 bases). The CDR3 is made up of 13 amino acids. V was pared by 5 bases and J by 1 base, with 9 bases between.

This clonotype has more than one count but fewer than ten. The chain joins TRBV5-4 to TRBJ2-3, with a tentative D call TRBD2 (6 bases). Germline V gene data show CDR1 as SGHNT and CDR2 as YYREEE (reference sequence). The CDR3 has 15 residues. Trimming pared 3 bases from V and 9 bases from J, leaving 20 bases between. The CDR3 coding sequence is TGTGCCAGCAGCTCCCGGGACTCCCTTCGAGGAACGCAGTATTTT. It encodes CASSSRDSLRGTQYF.

This sequence joins TRBV7-8 and TRBJ2-1, with D tentatively TRBD1 (5 bases). The CDR3 loop spans 15 amino acids. CDR1 is SGHVS and CDR2 is FQNEAQ in the germline V gene. V was trimmed by 3 bases and J by 1 base, leaving 10 bases between them. The DNA for the CDR3 is TGTGCCAGCAGCTTTACAGGTAAATCCTACAATGAGCAGTTCTTC. Residues: CASSFTGKSYNEQFF.

This clonotype occurred a few times. The chain couples TRBV5-1 to TRBJ1-1, with D perhaps matching TRBD1 (5 bases). Per the germline V gene, CDR1 is SGHRS and CDR2 is YFSETQ. The V end was cut by 2 bases, the J end by 4 bases, with 21 bases between. The CDR3 contains 17 residues. The CDR3 DNA sequence: TGCGCCAGCAGCTTCATGGTTAACTCGGGGCGTGGCACTGAAGCTTTCTTT. The encoded protein is CASSFMVNSGRGTEAFF.

This chain uses TRBV11-1 with TRBJ2-2, with 9 nucleotides matching TRBD1. Germline lookup yields CDR1 SGHAT and CDR2 FQDESV (reference sequence). The ends lost 4 bases at V and 4 bases at J; junction bases unmatched: 7. This CDR3 comprises 16 residues. The CDR3 DNA sequence: TGTGCCAGCAGCTCGACAGGGGGAGACGGCACCGGGGAGCTGTTTTTT. Protein product: CASSSTGGDGTGELFF.

The chain joins TRBV24-1 to TRBJ1-5; D ambiguous. CDR3 size: 12 residues. Germline-derived CDR1 and CDR2 are KGHDR and SFDVKD. V was cut by 2 bases and J by 5 bases, with 3 bases left in between. CDR3 sequence reads: CATSDSYQPQHF. The CDR3 region has the DNA TGTGCCACCAGTGATTCGTATCAGCCCCAGCATTTT.

In this sample, this clonotype turned up many times. The chain links TRBV6-5 to TRBJ1-3; D gene uncertain. The germline gives CDR1 MNHEY, CDR2 SVGAGI. This CDR3 spans 15 amino acids. V lost 2 bases and J 3 bases, leaving 11 bases between the germline ends. The CDR3 reads CASSYHREGGNTIYF. The CDR3 DNA follows: TGTGCCAGCAGTTACCATCGGGAGGGTGGAAACACCATATATTTT.

This clonotype occurred many times. This rearrangement joins TRBV20-1 to TRBJ1-5; tentatively, D is TRBD1 (6 bases). The length of the CDR3 is 14 residues. The germline CDR1 and CDR2 sequences are DFQATT and SNEGSKA (reference sequence). Trimming stripped 6 bases from V and 5 bases from J, with 17 bases between. In nucleotides, the CDR3 is TGCAGTGCGGGGATTTCCACAGGGCATCAGCCCCAGCATTTT. Protein product: CSAGISTGHQPQHF.

The rearrangement uses TRBV12-3 or TRBV12-4 and TRBJ2-3; D gene unclear. The CDR3 is 15 amino acids. The germline V and J ends were trimmed by 5 bases and 2 bases, with 14 bases remaining between them. The CDR3 loop is CASSASLWDTDTQYF. CDR3 bases: TGTGCCAGCAGTGCCTCCCTTTGGGACACAGATACGCAGTATTTT.

This clonotype occurred many times. The chain has TRBV30 and TRBJ1-1, with TRBD1 matching 7 bases. Trimming removed 2 bases from V and 8 bases from J; junction bases left unmatched: 2. The CDR3 has 11 residues. Germline CDR1 is GTSNPN and CDR2 is SVGIG (reference sequence). CDR3 residues: CAWSQGGEAFF. The CDR3, as DNA: TGTGCCTGGAGTCAGGGGGGAGAAGCTTTCTTT.

The chain uses TRBV10-3 and TRBJ1-1, with D perhaps TRBD1 (5 bases). The CDR3 is 14 amino acids. V lost 10 bases and J 1 base, leaving 16 bases between the germline ends. Germline V lookup: CDR1 ENHRY, CDR2 SYGVKD. CDR3 in amino acids: CATGAGLPNTEAFF. DNA of the CDR3: TGTGCCACTGGGGCGGGACTCCCGAACACTGAAGCTTTCTTT.

The chain employs TRBV6-2 or TRBV6-3 and TRBJ1-2; perhaps TRBD1 as D (5 bases). This CDR3 contains 14 residues. V was shortened by 0 bases and J by 4 bases, with 9 bases between the two germline ends. CDR1 and CDR2 from the germline V gene are MNHEY and SVGEGT. The chain's CDR3 is CASSYSGRAYGYTF. The DNA for the CDR3 is TGTGCCAGCAGTTACTCGGGGCGCGCCTATGGCTACACCTTC.

The chain uses TRBV7-8 and TRBJ2-3; D possibly corresponds to TRBD1 (6 bases). Trimming shortened V by 5 bases and J by 0 bases, and 15 bases separated the two germline ends. The CDR3 extends over 16 amino acids. Germline loops: CDR1 SGHVS, CDR2 FQNEAQ. CDR3 in DNA: TGTGCCAGCAGCCCTTCCCTGGGGGCTAGCACAGATACGCAGTATTTT. This codes for CASSPSLGASTDTQYF. Full variable domain (remainder filled in from reference TRBV7-8 and TRBJ2-3): GAGVSQSPRYKVAKRGQDVALRCDPISGHVSLFWYQQALGQGPEFLTYFQNEAQLDKSGLPSDRFFAERPEGSVSTLKIQRTQQEDSAVYLCASSPSLGASTDTQYFGPGTRLTVL.

This clonotype was recorded a few times. J is TRBJ2-5 and V is TRBV7-9; D not certain. The CDR3 extends over 14 amino acids. Trimming took off 6 bases at V and 3 bases at J, with 14 bases between the two ends. Per germline, CDR1 SEHNR and CDR2 FQNEAQ (reference sequence). The CDR3 region is CASSYSTWEETQYF. In DNA, the CDR3 is TGTGCCAGCAGTTATTCGACATGGGAAGAGACCCAGTACTTC. Using reference TRBV7-9 and TRBJ2-5 for the parts outside the CDR3, the full variable domain is DTGVSQNPRHKITKRGQNVTFRCDPISEHNRLYWYRQTLGQGPEFLTYFQNEAQLEKSRLLSDRFSAERPKGSFSTLEIQRTEQGDSAMYLCASSYSTWEETQYFGPGTRLLVL.

This clonotype appeared a few times. This chain joins TRBV5-1 and TRBJ2-3; D possibly matches TRBD1 or TRBD2 (5 bases each). The CDR3 runs 17 residues. CDR1 and CDR2 from the germline V gene are SGHRS and YFSETQ. V gave up 0 bases and J gave up 0 bases, with 14 bases separating them. CDR3 sequence reads: CASSLVVTGLSTDTQYF. As DNA, the CDR3 is TGCGCCAGCAGCTTGGTAGTTACGGGGCTAAGCACAGATACGCAGTATTTT.

This clonotype showed up many times. V and J are TRBV10-2 and TRBJ2-7; D is possibly TRBD2 (6 bases). This CDR3 region has 12 residues. V lost 5 bases and J lost 6, with 11 bases in between. Germline loops: CDR1 WSHSY, CDR2 SAAADI. CDR3 amino acids: CASSRGWVEQYV. CDR3 nucleotides: TGCGCCAGCAGTCGGGGGTGGGTCGAGCAGTACGTC.

The chain links TRBV11-2 to TRBJ2-5; weak D call: TRBD2 (7 bases). CDR3 size: 15 residues. Trimming left V 5 bases short and J 5 bases short, with 18 bases between. Looked up from germline, CDR1 is SGHAT and CDR2 is FQNNGV. The CDR3 DNA follows: TGTGCCAGCAGCCCCGCCGGGGGGCAGGGGGAGACCCAGTACTTC. Protein product: CASSPAGGQGETQYF.

This chain joins TRBV30 and TRBJ2-1; TRBD2 agrees at 10 bases. The germline V gene has CDR1 GTSNPN and CDR2 SVGIG (reference sequence). The junction had 3 bases not matched to a gene; V was cut back by 4 bases and J by 6 bases. The CDR3 loop spans 13 amino acids. The CDR3 here is CAWTIAGGNEQFF. The CDR3 DNA reads as TGTGCCTGGACCATAGCGGGAGGCAATGAGCAGTTCTTC.

This clonotype was picked up a small number of times. This sequence joins TRBV20-1 and TRBJ2-3; 11 bases are a match to TRBD2. Germline CDR1 reads DFQATT; CDR2 reads SNEGSKA (reference sequence). This CDR3 is 17 amino acids long. V lost 5 bases and J lost 5; bases outside the gene matches: 15. The CDR3 loop is CSAHPGSGGADRDTQYF. The CDR3, as DNA: TGCAGTGCTCACCCGGGTAGCGGGGGGGCCGATAGAGATACGCAGTATTTT.

The gene calls are TRBV28 and TRBJ1-2; TRBD1 is a possible D gene (5 bases). V shed 6 bases and J shed 4 bases, with 21 bases lying between them. This CDR3 contains 16 residues. The germline V gene encodes CDR1 MDHEN and CDR2 SYDVKM. Here the CDR3 DNA reads TGTGCCAGCAGCCCCCCTGGGGGGTGGGCCTTCTATGGCTACACCTTC. This gives the protein CASSPPGGWAFYGYTF.

This clonotype occurred many times. A read error may produce the germline difference seen at one junction end. The chain is built from TRBV3-1 and TRBJ2-1; D is uncertain. The CDR3 runs 11 residues. Germline V gene sequence: CDR1 LGHDT, CDR2 YNNKEL (reference sequence). The CDR3 sequence: CASSRYNEQFF. CDR3 in DNA: TGCGCCAGCAGCCGCTACAATGAGCAGTTCTTC.

This clonotype turned up a few times. The rearrangement links TRBV4-3 to TRBJ1-2; perhaps TRBD1 as D (6 bases). This CDR3 contains 15 residues. The V gene's germline CDR1 is LGHNA and CDR2 YSLEER. Deletions cut 1 base from V and 6 bases from J, with 15 bases between. The CDR3, as DNA: TGCGCCAGCAGCCAAGGCCGGGGGCGCTCGGATGGCTACACCTTC. Translated, it gives CASSQGRGRSDGYTF.

The chain combines TRBV7-2 with TRBJ1-6; D gene uncertain. There are 18 residues in the CDR3. V lost 1 base and J 5 bases, leaving 18 bases between the germline ends. From germline, CDR1 is SGHTA and CDR2 FQGNSA. In DNA, the CDR3 is TGTGCCAGCAGCTTAGTAGGCGGAGTAGGAAGGAATAATTCACCCCTCCACTTT. Encoded protein: CASSLVGGVGRNNSPLHF.